This note documents a single T cell receptor beta chain sequence. This specimen belongs to a study of blood T cell repertoires in COVID-19. Study summary: Some COVID-19 samples were acute and others convalescent; all came from the United States, Italy and Spain.

Here immunoSEQ multiplex PCR was the method, and the copy in TCRdb shows in-frame clones only, minus some. Here the sample spans over 150,000 clones, roughly nine tenths being singletons. Participants spanned ages about 18 to 100 years and resided in roughly 22 US areas. The material sequenced was PBMCs or T cells enriched from blood (not recorded which). The clonotype originates from a woman younger than 45 who had recovered from COVID-19.

The DNA for the CDR3 is TGTGCCAGTAGTGGACTAGCGGGCTTTGTACAAGAGACCCAGTACTTC. Translation gives CASSGLAGFVQETQYF. The V and J genes are TRBV19 and TRBJ2-5; 11 bases map to TRBD2. With 5 bases clipped from V and 2 bases from J, the junction kept 7 bases outside the gene matches. Germline CDR1 is LNHDA and CDR2 is SQIVND (reference sequence). The CDR3 covers 16 residues.